This T cell receptor beta chain is from a study of blood T cell repertoires in COVID-19. Study context: From T cells, B-cell-depleted T cells, or PBMCs came the material, which was cDNA or gDNA.

Only a few counts were recorded for this clone. This table comes from immunoSEQ multiplex PCR, and its TCRdb copy is limited to in-frame clones, with some not included. The sample contains 200,000 to 250,000 clones, around four fifths of which appear only once. Looked up from germline, CDR1 is KGHDR and CDR2 is SFDVKD. Trimming removed 4 bases from V and 11 bases from J; junction bases left unmatched: 3. The CDR3 consists of 11 residues. Sequencing used peripheral blood. The receptor was isolated from an elderly woman with COVID-19, enrolled during active disease. The chain is built from TRBV24-1 and TRBJ1-1; TRBD1 matches at 7 bases. The CDR3 DNA reads TGTGCCACCAGTGACTCCAGGGGGGCTTTCTTT. It specifies CATSDSRGAFF.